This TCR beta chain was profiled in a study of blood T cells in healthy people across ages. A second PCR of roughly 6 to 12 cycles used a sample-barcoded 5' primer and a J-beta primer mix. In TCRdb, the 5' RACE reads were re-called with MiXCR into one record per CDR3 protein. The sample carries approximately 800,000 distinct CDR3 sequences, about 25% recorded once. Whole-study results and caveats: Age showed a roughly linear inverse relationship with TCR beta diversity per million T cells. Using unsorted PBMCs precluded a conclusive naive versus antigen-experienced comparison.

The sample providers were healthy Caucasian people from Russia, aged roughly 6 to 95. About this clonotype itself: Its matching antigen is unknown.

Trimming took 3 bases from V and 5 from J; bases not matched to a gene: 8. The CDR3 length is 15 residues. Germline CDR1 is KGHSH and CDR2 is LQKENI. The same sample was also used in a study of T cells of mothers and their children. That work adds: From each mother came over 8.5 million TCR beta CDR3 reads, and from each child came approximately 2.8 million.

The sequenced sample was blood. This clonotype was sampled from a boy aged 5-17 years in good health. The chain has TRBV18 and TRBJ2-5, with 8 bases aligning to TRBD2. This CDR3 is CASSPQRPGGETQYF. The DNA for the CDR3 is TGTGCCAGCTCACCCCAACGGCCGGGAGGGGAGACCCAGTACTTC.